A selection of T cell receptor beta chains follows, all from one sample in a study of T cell responses to AZD1222 COVID-19 vaccine. Only in-frame clones appear in the TCRdb table, and some are missing; sequencing was by immunoSEQ multiplex PCR. The data contain some 140,000 clones, 90% to 95% of them singletons. Sequenced material: peripheral blood, taken on day 0 of AZD1222 vaccination. These receptors came from an adult in good health. Both conserved end residues are part of each CDR3. D genes are given only for firm matches.

J gene | D gene | V gene | CDR3 DNA | CDR3 protein
TRBJ2-7 | TRBD1 | TRBV3-1/TRBV3-2 | TGTGCCAGCAGCCTCGACAGGGGGAAGTACGAGCAGTACTTC | CASSLDRGKYEQYF
TRBJ1-1 | NA | TRBV7-2 | TGTGCCAGCACCGAACGGGGGGTAATGAACACTGAAGCTTTCTTT | CASTERGVMNTEAFF
TRBJ2-3 | NA | TRBV7-8 | TGTGCCAGCAGCCGCCGGCGCGGGGAGGGCACAGATACGCAGTATTTT | CASSRRRGEGTDTQYF
TRBJ2-5 | NA | TRBV5-1 | TGCGCCAGCAGCTCAGATCTAGGGGAGACCCAGTACTTC | CASSSDLGETQYF
TRBJ1-5 | NA | TRBV28 | TGTGCCAGCAGCTTGACTCCGAGCAATCAGCCCCAGCATTTT | CASSLTPSNQPQHF
TRBJ1-5 | NA | TRBV15 | TGTGCCACCAGCAGAGTAAGATCTACAGAACCCCAGCGGCCCCAGCATTTT | CATSRVRSTEPQRPQHF
TRBJ2-7 | NA | TRBV18 | TGTGCCAGCTCACCAGGACGGCCGGGCGAGCAGTACTTC | CASSPGRPGEQYF
TRBJ2-2 | NA | TRBV7-2 | TGTGCCAGCAGCCTAGCGTCTAACACCGGGGAGCTGTTTTTT | CASSLASNTGELFF
TRBJ2-3 | TRBD2 | TRBV7-2 | TGTGCCAGCAGCTTCAAACGCGGGACTAGCGGGAGGGCCCCGGATACGCAGTATTTT | CASSFKRGTSGRAPDTQYF
TRBJ2-2 | TRBD1 | TRBV28 | TGTGCCAGCAGTTTCCTCGGACAGGGAAGCGGAACCGGGGAGCTGTTTTTT | CASSFLGQGSGTGELFF
TRBJ1-1 | NA | TRBV3-1/TRBV3-2 | TGTGCCAGCAGCCAAGAGACGGCGAACACTGAAGCTTTCTTT | CASSQETANTEAFF
TRBJ1-4 | NA | TRBV21-1 | TGTGCCAGCAGCAAAAGGTGCCGGGACAGGACGGTTCAAAAACTGTTTTTT | CASSKRCRDRTVQKLFF